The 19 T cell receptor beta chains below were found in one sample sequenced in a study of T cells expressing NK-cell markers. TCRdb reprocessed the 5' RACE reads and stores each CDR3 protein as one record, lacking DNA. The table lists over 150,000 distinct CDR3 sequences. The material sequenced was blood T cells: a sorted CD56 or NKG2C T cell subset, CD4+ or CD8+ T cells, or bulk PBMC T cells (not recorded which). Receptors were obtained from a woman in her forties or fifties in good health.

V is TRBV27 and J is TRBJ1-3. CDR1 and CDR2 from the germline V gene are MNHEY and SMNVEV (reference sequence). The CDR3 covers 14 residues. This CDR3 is CASSLDSSGNTIYF.

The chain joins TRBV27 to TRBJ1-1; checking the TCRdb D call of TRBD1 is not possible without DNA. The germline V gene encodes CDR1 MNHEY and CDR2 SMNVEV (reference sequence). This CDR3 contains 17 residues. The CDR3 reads CASSRSRDRERHTEAFF.

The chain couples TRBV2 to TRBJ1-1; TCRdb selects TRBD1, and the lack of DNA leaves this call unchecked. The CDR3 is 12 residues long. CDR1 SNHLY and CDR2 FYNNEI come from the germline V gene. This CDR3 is CASSRGDTEAFF.

The CDR3 sequence is CSVELAGVYEQYF. V is TRBV29-1 and J is TRBJ2-7; TCRdb selects TRBD2, and the lack of DNA leaves this call unchecked. There are 13 residues in the CDR3. The germline V gene has CDR1 SQVTM and CDR2 ANQGSEA.

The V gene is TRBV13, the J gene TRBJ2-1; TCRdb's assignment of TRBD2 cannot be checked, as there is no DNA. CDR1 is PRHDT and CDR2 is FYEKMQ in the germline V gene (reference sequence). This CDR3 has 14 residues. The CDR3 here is CASSLGGRFDEQFF.

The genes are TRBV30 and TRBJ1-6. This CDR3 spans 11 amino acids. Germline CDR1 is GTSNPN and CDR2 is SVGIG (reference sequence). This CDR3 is CAWSENSPLHF. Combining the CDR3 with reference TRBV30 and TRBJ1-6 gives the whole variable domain SQTIHQWPATLVQPVGSPLSLECTVEGTSNPNLYWYRQAAGRGLQLLFYSVGIGQISSEVPQNLSASRPQDRQFILSSKKLLLSDSGFYLCAWSENSPLHFGNGTRLTVT.

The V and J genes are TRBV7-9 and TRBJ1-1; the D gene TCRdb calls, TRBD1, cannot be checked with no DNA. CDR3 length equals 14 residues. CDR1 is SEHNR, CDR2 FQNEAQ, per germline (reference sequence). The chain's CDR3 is CASSPRGGGAEAFF.

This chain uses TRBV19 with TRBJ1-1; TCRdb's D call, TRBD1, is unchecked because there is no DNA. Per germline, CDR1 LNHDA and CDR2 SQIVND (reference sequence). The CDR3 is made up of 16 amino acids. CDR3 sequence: CASSTRDTGVGTEAFF.

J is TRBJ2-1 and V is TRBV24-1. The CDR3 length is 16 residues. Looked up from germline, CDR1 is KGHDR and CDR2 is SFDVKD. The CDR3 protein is CATSELAGGSYNEQFF.

This chain's CDR3 is CASKGTDPRGQFF. This rearrangement joins TRBV2 to TRBJ2-1; as DNA is missing, the TRBD1 call by TCRdb cannot be tested. CDR3 length equals 13 residues. Germline V CDR1 and CDR2: SNHLY, FYNNEI.

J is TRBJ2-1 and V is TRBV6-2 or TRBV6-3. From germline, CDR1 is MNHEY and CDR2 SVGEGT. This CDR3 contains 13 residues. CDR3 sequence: CASSPDYYNEQFF.

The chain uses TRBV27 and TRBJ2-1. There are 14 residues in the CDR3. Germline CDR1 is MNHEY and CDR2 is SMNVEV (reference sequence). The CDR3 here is CASSLVLNLNEQFF.

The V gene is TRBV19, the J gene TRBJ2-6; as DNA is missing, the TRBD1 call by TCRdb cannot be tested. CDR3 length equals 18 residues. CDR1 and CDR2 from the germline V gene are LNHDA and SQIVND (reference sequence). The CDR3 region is CASANGRGTGSGANVLTF. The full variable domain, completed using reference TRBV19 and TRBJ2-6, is DGGITQSPKYLFRKEGQNVTLSCEQNLNHDAMYWYRQDPGQGLRLIYYSQIVNDFQKGDIAEGYSVSREKKESFPLTVTSAQKNPTAFYLCASANGRGTGSGANVLTFGAGSRLTVL.

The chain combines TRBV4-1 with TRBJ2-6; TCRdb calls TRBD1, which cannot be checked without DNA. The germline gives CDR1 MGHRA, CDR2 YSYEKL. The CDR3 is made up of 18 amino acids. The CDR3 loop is CASSQSLTPSYGANVLTF.

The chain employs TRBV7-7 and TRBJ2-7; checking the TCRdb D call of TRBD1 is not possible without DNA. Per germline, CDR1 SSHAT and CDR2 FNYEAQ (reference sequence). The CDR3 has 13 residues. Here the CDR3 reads CASSLGPGDEQYF.

This CDR3 is CSARGLAGKNEQFF. V is TRBV20-1 and J is TRBJ2-1; checking the TCRdb D call of TRBD2 is not possible without DNA. CDR3 length: 14 amino acids. Germline V lookup: CDR1 DFQATT, CDR2 SNEGSKA (reference sequence).

The CDR3 spells CASSSTGDTQYF. V usage is TRBV7-9 and J usage is TRBJ2-3; TCRdb indicates TRBD1, and absent DNA this call remains unverified. Germline V CDR1 and CDR2: SEHNR, FQNEAQ (reference sequence). This CDR3 comprises 12 residues. Complete variable domain (other parts from reference TRBV7-9 and TRBJ2-3): DTGVSQNPRHKITKRGQNVTFRCDPISEHNRLYWYRQTLGQGPEFLTYFQNEAQLEKSRLLSDRFSAERPKGSFSTLEIQRTEQGDSAMYLCASSSTGDTQYFGPGTRLTVL.

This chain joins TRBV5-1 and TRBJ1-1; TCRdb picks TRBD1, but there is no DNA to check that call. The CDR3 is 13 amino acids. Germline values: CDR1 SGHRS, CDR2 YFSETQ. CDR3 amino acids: CASSPGMNTEAFF.

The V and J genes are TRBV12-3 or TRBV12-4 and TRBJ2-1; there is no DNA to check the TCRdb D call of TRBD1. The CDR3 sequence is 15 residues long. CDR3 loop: CASSSPGQGAVEQFF.